The clone carrying this T cell receptor (beta chain) has a count of ten or more. Its antigen is as yet unknown. This record belongs to a study of response to subunit inactivated influenza vaccine. One entry per CDR3 protein results from TCRdb running MiXCR on the RT-PCR reads. The profile shows 500,000 to 600,000 distinct CDR3 sequences, 14% of them singletons. There are 14 residues in the CDR3. Per the germline V gene, CDR1 is SGHDT and CDR2 is YYEEEE. V lost 4 bases to trimming and J lost 0 bases, with 10 bases between them. Findings and caveats of the study: Each seasonal influenza vaccination, the authors suggested, recruits few new T cells.

The J gene is TRBJ1-1, the V gene TRBV5-6; a weak D match, TRBD1 (5 bases). This TCR was recovered from a middle-aged man who received an inactivated influenza vaccine. This specimen consisted of PBMCs from blood, obtained 11 to 12 days after vaccination. In DNA form, the CDR3 reads TGTGCCAGCAGCACAGGACATCTGAACACTGAAGCTTTCTTT. It specifies CASSTGHLNTEAFF.